This T cell receptor beta chain was captured by sequencing in a study of cytomegalovirus exposure and HLA in healthy donors. A multiplex PCR was run with 60 Vbeta primers and 13 Jbeta primers. Sequencing was performed with immunoSEQ multiplex PCR; in TCRdb, only in-frame clones are kept and a portion is missing. The repertoire holds 120,000 or so clones, with 7% to 9.5% as singletons. This CDR3 contains 16 residues. CDR1 is LNHNV and CDR2 is YYDKDF in the germline V gene (reference sequence). V gave up 7 bases and J gave up 0 bases, with 18 bases separating them. The donors comprised healthy bone marrow donors. Turning to this clone: Its matching antigen is unknown.

Points from the study as a whole: Cytomegalovirus-associated status was assigned to around 160 TCR beta chains. Sequences of the TCR beta chain were said to predict the HLA-A and HLA-B alleles of most subjects accurately. The majority of TCR sequences were rare, yet some public TCRs appeared in many donors.

The receptor's source is a woman between 35 and 50 years old in good health and CMV-seropositive. What was sequenced was PBMCs. This sequence joins TRBV15 and TRBJ1-2; D remains ambiguous. The CDR3 DNA follows: TGTGCCACCACTCTTGATTCGATGTCAGCTAACTATGGCTACACCTTC. This encodes CATTLDSMSANYGYTF.